These 7 T cell receptor beta chains were sequenced from one sample in a study of cytomegalovirus exposure and HLA in healthy donors (dated by TCRdb to 2015 to 2018). The library was obtained by the immunoSEQ multiplex PCR assay. A mixture of 60 forward primers for TCR Vbeta segments and 13 reverse primers for TCR Jbeta segments was used in the multiplex PCR. Sourced from immuneACCESS, this table was stored by TCRdb with only in-frame sequences that have V and J called. A share of the clones is absent; for the studies checked, an unresolved V gene accounts for under half, and the remainder has no known explanation. The sample profile shows roughly 180,000 clones; roughly 83% of them were found once. Jointly, the top ten make up approximately 0.26% of the sample. Specimen: PBMCs. Receptor source: a boy younger than 18 in good health and CMV-seronegative.

This chain links TRBV6-7 with TRBJ1-2, with D hard to call. TRBV6-7 is placed among ORFs of uncertain function. V gave up 1 base and J gave up 9 bases, with 12 bases separating them. The CDR3 length is 13 residues. The CDR3 DNA reads TGTGCCAGCAGTTACTTGTTGCGGGTAAGCTACACCTTC. It encodes CASSYLLRVSYTF.

In its sample, this clone was seen a few times. The chain links TRBV29-1 to TRBJ1-4; 8 bases agree with TRBD1. This CDR3 region has 11 residues. The trim removed 6 bases at V and 11 bases at J, leaving 5 bases unmatched. From germline, CDR1 is SQVTM and CDR2 ANQGSEA. As DNA, the CDR3 is TGCAGCGTGCAGACAGGGGAGAAACTGTTTTTT. It specifies CSVQTGEKLFF.

This clone has just a few counts. The genes are TRBV6-1 and TRBJ2-7, with TRBD2 matching 8 bases. CDR1 is MNHNS and CDR2 is SASEGT in the germline V gene. With V trimmed by 7 bases and J by 0 bases, 8 bases remained unmatched. The CDR3 consists of 15 residues. This CDR3 is CASTLVAGSSYEQYF. CDR3 nucleotide sequence: TGTGCCAGCACCCTAGTAGCGGGGAGCTCCTACGAGCAGTACTTC.

The chain links TRBV6-1 to TRBJ2-5, with TRBD1 matching 9 bases. The J call may be incorrect, as the DNA end agrees better with TRBJ2-7. CDR1 and CDR2 from the germline V gene are MNHNS and SASEGT. CDR3 length equals 15 residues. For the CDR3, the DNA is TGTGCCAGCAGTGAAACCTGGACAGGGGCCGTCGAGCAGTACTTC. This codes for CASSETWTGAVEQYF.

The gene calls are TRBV7-9 and TRBJ2-7; 7 bases agree with TRBD1. The CDR3 extends over 13 amino acids. With V trimmed by 5 bases and J by 3 bases, 4 bases remained unmatched. Germline V gives CDR1 SEHNR, CDR2 FQNEAQ (reference sequence). This CDR3 is CASSQGTDYEQYF. In DNA, the CDR3 is TGTGCCAGCAGCCAAGGGACAGACTACGAGCAGTACTTC.

This clone was counted a single time. The chain recombines TRBV5-6 with TRBJ2-4, with D possibly matching TRBD2 (6 bases). V was pared by 0 bases and J by 6 bases, with 7 bases between. This CDR3 contains 13 residues. Germline CDR1 is SGHDT and CDR2 is YYEEEE. This chain's CDR3 is CASSLVGGNIQYF. The DNA for the CDR3 is TGTGCCAGCAGCTTGGTGGGGGGAAACATTCAGTACTTC.

The rearrangement links TRBV21-1 to TRBJ1-1. TRBV21-1 is a known pseudogene. The CDR3 sequence is 16 residues long. CDR3 sequence (DNA): TGTGCCAGCAGCAAAGCATTTAGCAGCCCGAACACTGAAGCTTTCTTT. It encodes CASSKAFSSPNTEAFF.